This T cell receptor (beta chain) comes out of a study of PD-1 blockade in classical Hodgkin lymphoma. Time point meaning: cycle 4 day 1 (C4D1), after more than five weeks of nivolumab. Each patient relapsed following autologous stem cell transplantation, and prior brentuximab vedotin exposure differed. This clone turned up a few times. Its target is unknown. The study, taken as a whole, reports: Baseline diversity was lower in partial responders and progressors than complete responders.

The junction had 4 bases not matched to a gene; V was cut back by 4 bases and J by 4 bases. From germline, CDR1 is SSHAT and CDR2 FNYEAQ (reference sequence). CDR3 size: 14 residues. The protocol was immunoSEQ multiplex PCR, while the TCRdb copy is restricted to in-frame clones and leaves out a portion. This sample yields some 33,000 clones, of which 70% to 80% are seen a single time; around 3.7% belongs to the top ten. The genes are TRBV7-7 and TRBJ2-1; the match to TRBD1 covers 7 bases. The TCR originated in a human donor with classical Hodgkin lymphoma. The sample consisted of peripheral blood mononuclear cells (PBMCs), taken before the fourth cycle of nivolumab. As DNA, the CDR3 is TGTGCCAGCAGCTCAGGACAGGAATACAATGAGCAGTTCTTC. This translates into CASSSGQEYNEQFF.